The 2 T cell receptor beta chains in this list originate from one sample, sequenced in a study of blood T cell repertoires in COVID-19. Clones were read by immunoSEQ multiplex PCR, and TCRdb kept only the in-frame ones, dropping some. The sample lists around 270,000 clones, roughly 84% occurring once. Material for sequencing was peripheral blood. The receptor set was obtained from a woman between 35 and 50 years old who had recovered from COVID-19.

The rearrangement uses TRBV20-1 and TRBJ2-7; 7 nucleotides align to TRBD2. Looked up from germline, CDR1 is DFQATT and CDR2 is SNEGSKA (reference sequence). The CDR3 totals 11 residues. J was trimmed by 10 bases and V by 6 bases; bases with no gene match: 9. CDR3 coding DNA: TGCAGTGCCCGGGACTACCGTAACCAGTACTTC. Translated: CSARDYRNQYF.

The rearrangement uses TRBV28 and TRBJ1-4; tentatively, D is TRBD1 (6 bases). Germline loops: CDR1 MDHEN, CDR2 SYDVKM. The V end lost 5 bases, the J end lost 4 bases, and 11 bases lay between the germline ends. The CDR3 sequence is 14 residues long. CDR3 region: CASSPRQVNEKLFF. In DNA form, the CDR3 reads TGTGCCAGCAGTCCCAGACAGGTTAATGAAAAACTGTTTTTT.